Listed below are T cell receptor beta chains from one sample, sequenced in a study of shared clonotypes between healthy human individuals. Assay used: immunoSEQ multiplex PCR; TCRdb lists only in-frame clones, some missing. This sample carries fewer than 2.5 million clones, 80% to 95% of them seen once, and the ten largest clones take approximately 0.37%. Sequencing was performed on naive CD4+ T cells from PBMCs. These receptors originate from a man aged 18 to 30 in good health. Some clones in this sample may be carry-over from other donors' samples. Each CDR3 is given with its conserved first and last residue. The D gene is left open where the match is weak. Size is omitted from some rows. Given values are once, few, many or a class for expanded clones.

CDR3nt: TGTGCCAGCAGCTTAGGGACGCGCGTCACCTACGAGCAGTACTTC; CDR3aa: CASSLGTRVTYEQYF; j_gene: TRBJ2-7; v_gene: TRBV13; abundance: NA; d_gene: NA
CDR3nt: TGTGCCAGCTTAGCAGGGACAGGGGTCGGAAACACCATATATTTT; CDR3aa: CASLAGTGVGNTIYF; j_gene: TRBJ1-3; v_gene: TRBV6-6; abundance: NA; d_gene: TRBD1
CDR3nt: TGTGCCAGCAGTTACGACGGGAGGAAATATTTT; CDR3aa: CASSYDGRKYF; j_gene: TRBJ2-3; v_gene: TRBV6-6; abundance: NA; d_gene: TRBD2
CDR3nt: TGTGCCAGCACTCGACAGCCTTCCTATGGCTACACCTTC; CDR3aa: CASTRQPSYGYTF; j_gene: TRBJ1-2; v_gene: TRBV7-9; abundance: NA; d_gene: NA
CDR3nt: TGTGCCAGCAGTCCCTTCCGCCCCAGGTACTACGAGCAGTACTTC; CDR3aa: CASSPFRPRYYEQYF; j_gene: TRBJ2-7; v_gene: TRBV28; abundance: NA; d_gene: NA
CDR3nt: TGTGCCAGCAGTTTTCCCGGGTTCACAGATACGCAGTATTTT; CDR3aa: CASSFPGFTDTQYF; j_gene: TRBJ2-3; v_gene: TRBV28; abundance: NA; d_gene: NA
CDR3nt: TGTGCCTGGTCCCAGAACTCTGGGGCCAACGTCCTGACTTTC; CDR3aa: CAWSQNSGANVLTF; j_gene: TRBJ2-6; v_gene: TRBV30; abundance: NA; d_gene: NA
CDR3nt: TGTGCCAGCAGCTTTCAGACGGGAGGGGCCTACGAGCAGTACTTC; CDR3aa: CASSFQTGGAYEQYF; j_gene: TRBJ2-7; v_gene: TRBV7-9; abundance: NA; d_gene: TRBD2
CDR3nt: TGTGCCAGCAGCGCAGCCGGGACAGCCTACAATGAGCAGTTCTTC; CDR3aa: CASSAAGTAYNEQFF; j_gene: TRBJ2-1; v_gene: TRBV7-3; abundance: NA; d_gene: TRBD1
CDR3nt: TGTGCCAGCAGCTCGATTGCAGCTGATGACGAGCAGTTCTTC; CDR3aa: CASSSIAADDEQFF; j_gene: TRBJ2-1; v_gene: TRBV6-5; abundance: NA; d_gene: NA
CDR3nt: TGTGCCAGCAGTTACTCCAGGGATAACTATGGCTACACCTTC; CDR3aa: CASSYSRDNYGYTF; j_gene: TRBJ1-2; v_gene: TRBV6-5; abundance: NA; d_gene: NA
CDR3nt: TGTGCCAGCAGCCGACAGGAGAACACTGAAGCTTTCTTT; CDR3aa: CASSRQENTEAFF; j_gene: TRBJ1-1; v_gene: TRBV7-3; abundance: NA; d_gene: NA
CDR3nt: TGTGCCAGCAACCGAGGGGGAGGTGAGACCCAGTACTTC; CDR3aa: CASNRGGGETQYF; j_gene: TRBJ2-5; v_gene: TRBV7-2; abundance: NA; d_gene: NA
CDR3nt: TGCGCCAGCAGCTTACAGGGATCCAACACTGAAGCTTTCTTT; CDR3aa: CASSLQGSNTEAFF; j_gene: TRBJ1-1; v_gene: TRBV5-1; abundance: NA; d_gene: NA
CDR3nt: TGCAGCGTTGTCAAACAGGGCTACGAGCAGTACTTC; CDR3aa: CSVVKQGYEQYF; j_gene: TRBJ2-7; v_gene: TRBV29-1; abundance: NA; d_gene: NA
CDR3nt: TGTGCCAGCAGTCCAGGGCCCTTAGGGACTGAAGCTTTCTTT; CDR3aa: CASSPGPLGTEAFF; j_gene: TRBJ1-1; v_gene: TRBV28; abundance: NA; d_gene: NA
CDR3nt: TGTGCCATCAGTTGGGACGGGAGCTCCTACGAGCAGTACTTC; CDR3aa: CAISWDGSSYEQYF; j_gene: TRBJ2-7; v_gene: TRBV10-3; abundance: NA; d_gene: NA
CDR3nt: TGTGCCAGCAGTCGTACTAGCGGGAGTTACAATGAGCAGTTCTTC; CDR3aa: CASSRTSGSYNEQFF; j_gene: TRBJ2-1; v_gene: TRBV7-2; abundance: NA; d_gene: TRBD2
CDR3nt: TGTGCCAGCAGTGGCCTCGGGACAGGGAACACTGAAGCTTTCTTT; CDR3aa: CASSGLGTGNTEAFF; j_gene: TRBJ1-1; v_gene: TRBV27; abundance: NA; d_gene: TRBD1
CDR3nt: TGCGCCAGCAGCCCCTTCCGAGCGGGGGACACTGAAGCTTTCTTT; CDR3aa: CASSPFRAGDTEAFF; j_gene: TRBJ1-1; v_gene: TRBV5-1; abundance: few; d_gene: NA
CDR3nt: TGTGCCAGCAGTTCCCCGGGACAGGGGATCTACGAGCAGTACTTC; CDR3aa: CASSSPGQGIYEQYF; j_gene: TRBJ2-7; v_gene: TRBV28; abundance: once; d_gene: TRBD1
CDR3nt: TGTGCCAGCAGCCAAGAGAGGCTAGCGGGGAGAGATACGCAGTATTTT; CDR3aa: CASSQERLAGRDTQYF; j_gene: TRBJ2-3; v_gene: TRBV14; abundance: NA; d_gene: TRBD2
CDR3nt: TGTGCCAGCAGCATCATTTCCAGGGGTAAGGCCTACGAGCAGTACTTC; CDR3aa: CASSIISRGKAYEQYF; j_gene: TRBJ2-7; v_gene: TRBV28; abundance: NA; d_gene: NA